The 14 T cell receptor beta chains listed next were all sequenced from one sample in a study of blood T cell repertoires in COVID-19. Measured with immunoSEQ multiplex PCR; TCRdb has only the in-frame clones, and not every one. The sample comprises 200,000 to 300,000 clones, around 85% of which are singletons, and about 6.3% rests with the top ten. Sequenced: peripheral blood. These receptors all stem from an older woman with active or convalescent COVID-19.

This clone was found a few times. The chain is built from TRBV10-2 and TRBJ2-7; no firm D call. The CDR3 spans 14 residues. The V end lost 5 bases, the J end lost 1 base, and 12 bases lay between the germline ends. Germline loops: CDR1 WSHSY, CDR2 SAAADI. CDR3 residues: CASSSVAFSYEQYF. CDR3 bases: TGCGCCAGCAGTAGTGTGGCTTTTTCCTACGAGCAGTACTTC.

The rearrangement uses TRBV11-2 and TRBJ2-7, with D hard to call. Germline V gene data show CDR1 as SGHAT and CDR2 as FQNNGV. The V end lost 1 base, the J end lost 10 bases, and 14 bases lay between the germline ends. The CDR3 spans 13 residues. Written as DNA, the CDR3 is TGTGCCAGCAGCTTAGCACAAATCAGGAACCAGTACTTC. Amino acid sequence: CASSLAQIRNQYF.

This chain joins TRBV5-1 and TRBJ2-7; D remains ambiguous. This CDR3 is 13 amino acids long. Trimming shortened V by 4 bases and J by 3 bases, and 11 bases separated the two germline ends. Per the germline V gene, CDR1 is SGHRS and CDR2 is YFSETQ. The CDR3 DNA reads as TGCGCCAGCAGCGAGACTGGGTACTACGAGCAGTACGTC. Translation gives CASSETGYYEQYV.

The chain has TRBV11-3 and TRBJ2-1, with TRBD2 matching 7 bases. CDR1 is SGHNT and CDR2 is YENEEA in the germline V gene. The ends lost 5 bases at V and 4 bases at J; junction bases unmatched: 5. This CDR3 comprises 14 residues. DNA for the CDR3: TGTGCCAGCAGCGGGGGAGGGGAGTACAATGAGCAGTTCTTC. This codes for CASSGGGEYNEQFF.

The V and J genes are TRBV18 and TRBJ2-3; TRBD1 matches 8 bases. The length of the CDR3 is 15 residues. V lost 4 bases and J lost 5; bases outside the gene matches: 8. Per germline, CDR1 KGHSH and CDR2 LQKENI. CDR3 bases: TGTGCCAGCTCACAGGACAGGGTTCAGGGAGATACGCAGTATTTT. Its translation: CASSQDRVQGDTQYF.

The V gene is TRBV27, the J gene TRBJ2-7; D unclear. Germline V gives CDR1 MNHEY, CDR2 SMNVEV (reference sequence). This CDR3 is built from 13 residues. V was clipped by 5 bases and J by 2 bases, with 10 bases between them. The CDR3 DNA follows: TGTGCCAGCAGTCCCGGTGGTACCTACGAGCAGTACGTC. This translates into CASSPGGTYEQYV.

The chain combines TRBV3-1 (or the pseudogene TRBV3-2) with TRBJ2-1; TRBD2 agrees at 9 bases. Germline V gene lookup returns CDR1 LGHDT and CDR2 YNNKEL (reference sequence). Germline trimming cut 6 bases from V and 9 bases from J; bases unmatched to any gene: 15. This CDR3 is built from 16 residues. The CDR3 spells CASRAFGRGGAGEQFF. In DNA, the CDR3 is TGTGCCAGCAGAGCGTTTGGTCGCGGGGGGGCTGGTGAGCAGTTCTTC.

This chain connects TRBV2 to TRBJ2-5; TRBD2 agrees at 14 bases. J was trimmed by 4 bases and V by 6 bases; bases with no gene match: 4. Per the germline V gene, CDR1 is SNHLY and CDR2 is FYNNEI. The CDR3 extends over 15 amino acids. The CDR3 DNA is TGTGCCAGCAGGACCGGGACTAGCGGGAGAGAGACCCAGTACTTC. Encoded protein: CASRTGTSGRETQYF.

The V and J genes are TRBV5-5 and TRBJ2-2; the D gene is possibly TRBD2 (6 bases). This CDR3 contains 16 residues. V lost 2 bases and J lost 0, with 11 bases in between. CDR1 and CDR2 from the germline V gene are SGHKS and YYEKEE (reference sequence). CDR3 DNA sequence: TGTGCCAGCAGCTTCCGGGGGAACGCGAACACCGGGGAGCTGTTTTTT. Its translation: CASSFRGNANTGELFF.

The gene calls are TRBV27 and TRBJ1-1, with D hard to call. The CDR3 extends over 14 amino acids. V shed 2 bases and J shed 4 bases, with 11 bases lying between them. CDR1 MNHEY and CDR2 SMNVEV come from the germline V gene (reference sequence). The CDR3: CASSLTPVLTEAFF. The CDR3 region has the DNA TGTGCCAGCAGTTTAACCCCGGTCCTCACTGAAGCTTTCTTT.

The chain is built from TRBV6-5 and TRBJ1-2, with D perhaps matching TRBD1 (6 bases). The V gene lost 7 bases and the J gene lost 7 bases, with 16 bases spanning the gap. From germline, CDR1 is MNHEY and CDR2 SVGAGI. The CDR3 has 13 residues. CDR3 nucleotides: TGTGCCAGCAAAGGCGGGGGGCGTGGTGGCTACACCTTC. Its translation is CASKGGGRGGYTF.

This clone was observed a handful of times. This chain joins TRBV11-1 and TRBJ1-3; 7 nucleotides match TRBD1. V lost 8 bases to trimming and J lost 1 base; unmatched junction nucleotides: 8. CDR3 size: 15 residues. The V gene's germline CDR1 is SGHAT and CDR2 FQDESV (reference sequence). CDR3 loop: CASRDSRSSGNTIYF. CDR3 in DNA: TGTGCCAGCCGGGACAGTCGGTCGTCTGGAAACACCATATATTTT.

Here the CDR3 reads CASSEARWVSYNEQFF. CDR3 coding DNA: TGTGCCAGCAGTGAAGCGCGGTGGGTCTCCTACAATGAGCAGTTCTTC. The chain combines TRBV6-1 with TRBJ2-1; D is unresolved. Looked up from germline, CDR1 is MNHNS and CDR2 is SASEGT. Trimming cost V 0 bases and J 0 bases, with 9 bases left between them. The CDR3 length is 16 residues.

The V and J genes are TRBV7-9 and TRBJ2-6; D is unclear. From germline, CDR1 is SEHNR and CDR2 FQNEAQ (reference sequence). V shed 7 bases and J shed 3 bases, with 7 bases lying between them. The CDR3 spans 13 residues. In DNA form, the CDR3 reads TGTGCCAGCACCTCCGTTGGGGCCAACGTCCTGACTTTC. Protein: CASTSVGANVLTF.